The clone carrying this TCR beta chain was counted many times. CDR3 length: 15 residues. The V end lost 5 bases, the J end lost 0 bases, and 12 bases lay between the germline ends. Germline loops: CDR1 MRHNA, CDR2 SNTAGT. The data derive from a study of T-cell reconstitution after alpha-beta-depleted transplantation in children. Preparing the TCRbeta library involved the use of unique molecular identifiers. One entry per CDR3 protein results from TCRdb running MiXCR on the PCR reads. The table lists roughly 200,000 distinct CDR3 sequences, approximately 9% of them singletons. This sequence originates from a human donor who donated a stem cell graft to a child with acute lymphoblastic leukemia. The rearrangement uses TRBV6-4 and TRBJ2-3; D not certain. Sequenced material: PBMCs from the stem cell graft donor, taken from the stem cell graft. In DNA, the CDR3 is TGTGCCAGCAGTTTCAAGATTTCTAGCACAGATACGCAGTATTTT. Its translation is CASSFKISSTDTQYF.